Listed here is a single T cell receptor (beta chain). What it binds is not known. This specimen belongs to a study of cytomegalovirus exposure and HLA in healthy donors. Study-wide context: HLA-typed donors were the source of around 80 million unique TCRs, which an early data release held. Broader study findings: Later on, a genetic analysis was performed. It linked a missense variant in DCLRE1C with V- and J-gene trimming of TCR beta.

This PCR relied on a set of 60 Vbeta primers and 13 Jbeta primers. TCRdb's copy holds only in-frame clones and misses some; the assay was immunoSEQ multiplex PCR. The sample contains 150,000 to 200,000 clones, around 86% of which appear only once. Looked up from germline, CDR1 is GTSNPN and CDR2 is SVGIG (reference sequence). V lost 8 bases to trimming and J lost 1 base; unmatched junction nucleotides: 8. The CDR3 has 14 residues. This receptor was taken from a man between 45 and 60 years old in good health and CMV-seronegative. The chain recombines TRBV30 with TRBJ1-3; 7 bases fit TRBD1. The sequenced sample consisted of PBMCs. The CDR3 nucleotides are TGTGCCACCCGACAGGGAAATTCTGGAAACACCATATATTTT. Encoded protein: CATRQGNSGNTIYF.